The sequence of this TCR beta chain was determined in a study of blood T cell repertoires in COVID-19. For the study at large: Sites in the United States, Italy and Spain provided acute and convalescent COVID-19 samples. From T cells, B-cell-depleted T cells, or PBMCs came the material, which was cDNA or gDNA.

Trimming took 1 base from V and 3 from J; bases not matched to a gene: 8. Germline CDR1 SEHNR, CDR2 FQNEAQ (reference sequence). This CDR3 is built from 16 residues. Profiled with immunoSEQ multiplex PCR; TCRdb holds only in-frame clones, not every one. The sample holds about 440,000 clones, roughly 91% seen once. This TCR came from a woman in her thirties with acute or convalescent COVID-19. J is TRBJ1-1 and V is TRBV7-9, with TRBD1 identical over 7 bases. The sample consisted of peripheral blood. The CDR3 loop reads CASSLVGGPYDTEAFF. The CDR3 DNA follows: TGTGCCAGCAGCTTAGTAGGGGGCCCTTATGACACTGAAGCTTTCTTT.